Below are 12 T cell receptor beta chains sequenced from a single sample in a study of blood T cell repertoires in COVID-19. Repertoires were generated with immunoSEQ multiplex PCR, while TCRdb's copy carries only in-frame clones and drops some. Of around 200,000 clones listed, roughly 80% are singletons. The specimen was peripheral blood. The receptors shown here come from a middle-aged man who had recovered from COVID-19.

The chain couples TRBV6-5 to TRBJ1-4; D is ambiguous. This CDR3 has 16 amino acids. Germline CDR1 reads MNHEY; CDR2 reads SVGAGI. V lost 0 bases to trimming and J lost 0 bases, with 8 bases between them. The CDR3 DNA reads TGTGCCAGCAGTTACTCGGTCCCGGCAACTAATGAAAAACTGTTTTTT. It encodes CASSYSVPATNEKLFF.

In the case of this clone: The sample holds other DNA sequences that translate to the same CDR3. The chain uses TRBV3-1 (or the pseudogene TRBV3-2) and TRBJ2-7, with TRBD1 as a possible D gene (6 bases). Germline-derived CDR1 and CDR2 are LGHDT and YNNKEL (reference sequence). Trimming cost V 4 bases and J 4 bases, with 11 bases left between them. This CDR3 contains 13 residues. The CDR3 reads CASSRDIYYEQYF. CDR3 bases: TGTGCCAGCAGCCGGGACATTTATTACGAGCAGTACTTC.

The chain is built from TRBV5-5 and TRBJ1-3, with D hard to call. This CDR3 is 15 amino acids long. Germline V CDR1 and CDR2: SGHKS, YYEKEE (reference sequence). V was pared by 2 bases and J by 0 bases, with 9 bases between. The CDR3 reads CASSFDGSSGNTIYF. DNA for the CDR3: TGTGCCAGCAGCTTCGACGGGAGCTCTGGAAACACCATATATTTT.

The CDR3 loop reads CSVERQGAGELFF. For the CDR3, the DNA is TGCAGCGTTGAAAGGCAGGGGGCCGGGGAGCTGTTTTTT. V is TRBV29-1 and J is TRBJ2-2, with 7 nucleotides matching TRBD1. CDR3 length: 13 amino acids. Germline CDR1 and CDR2: SQVTM and ANQGSEA. V lost 2 bases, J lost 6 bases, and 3 bases stayed unmatched.

The table lists this clone with a few counts. The chain employs TRBV19 and TRBJ1-2, with D unclear. The germline V gene has CDR1 LNHDA and CDR2 SQIVND (reference sequence). The germline V and J ends were trimmed by 5 bases and 6 bases, with 16 bases remaining between them. The CDR3 contains 14 residues. The chain's CDR3 is CASSPRSVRHGYTF. CDR3 sequence (DNA): TGTGCCAGTAGTCCGCGGAGCGTTCGACATGGCTACACCTTC.

The genes are TRBV5-5 and TRBJ2-5; 8 bases line up with TRBD1. Per germline, CDR1 SGHKS and CDR2 YYEKEE (reference sequence). The CDR3 sequence is 15 residues long. V shed 5 bases, J shed 5 bases, and the junction held 11 bases outside the gene matches. The CDR3 nucleotides are TGTGCCAGCAGTCTATCGGACAGGGATTTCGAGACCCAGTACTTC. This encodes CASSLSDRDFETQYF. Full variable domain (missing parts from reference TRBV5-5 and TRBJ2-5): DAGVTQSPTHLIKTRGQQVTLRCSPISGHKSVSWYQQVLGQGPQFIFQYYEKEERGRGNFPDRFSARQFPNYSSELNVNALLLGDSALYLCASSLSDRDFETQYFGPGTRLLVL.

As DNA, the CDR3 is TGCGCCAGCAGCTTAATACTAGCGGGAGCTGGGGCCAACGTCCTGACTTTC. It yields the protein CASSLILAGAGANVLTF. The chain couples TRBV5-1 to TRBJ2-6; 11 bases are a match to TRBD2. This CDR3 spans 17 amino acids. CDR1 is SGHRS, CDR2 YFSETQ, per germline. J gave up 2 bases and V 2 bases, and 3 bases lay outside the gene matches.

This rearrangement joins TRBV14 to TRBJ2-2; the D gene is possibly TRBD1 (6 bases). The V gene lost 3 bases and the J gene lost 4 bases, with 9 bases spanning the gap. This CDR3 has 14 residues. Germline CDR1 is SGHDN and CDR2 is FVKESK. As DNA, the CDR3 is TGTGCCAGCAGCCACTTAGGGGGCACCGGGGAGCTGTTTTTT. Translating it yields CASSHLGGTGELFF.

The chain uses TRBV29-1 and TRBJ2-5, with 7 bases matching TRBD2. The CDR3 runs to 14 residues. After removal of 6 bases from V and 5 bases from J, the junction contained 12 bases not matched to a gene. The V gene's germline CDR1 is SQVTM and CDR2 ANQGSEA. DNA for the CDR3: TGCAGCGTCCCCGAAGGACTAGTAGGGGAGACCCAGTACTTC. It is translated as CSVPEGLVGETQYF.

V gene TRBV7-3 combines with J gene TRBJ2-7, with D possibly being TRBD2 (5 bases). This CDR3 is built from 15 residues. CDR1 SGHTA and CDR2 FQGTGA come from the germline V gene. Trimming shortened V by 5 bases and J by 3 bases, and 17 bases separated the two germline ends. The CDR3 loop reads CASSPTAVQSYEQYF. DNA for the CDR3: TGTGCCAGCAGCCCCACAGCGGTACAGAGCTACGAGCAGTACTTC.

This clone has just a few counts. The chain uses TRBV20-1 and TRBJ2-1, with TRBD2 matching over 12 bases. This CDR3 has 17 amino acids. Trimming cost V 3 bases and J 4 bases; bases outside gene matches: 10. CDR1 DFQATT and CDR2 SNEGSKA come from the germline V gene (reference sequence). The CDR3, as DNA: TGCAGTGCTAGTCCTCGGTTCGGGACTAGCGGGTACAATGAGCAGTTCTTC. It specifies CSASPRFGTSGYNEQFF.

This clone was counted once. The rearrangement joins TRBV6-5 to TRBJ2-1, with D unclear. The CDR3 runs to 12 residues. Per germline, CDR1 MNHEY and CDR2 SVGAGI. V lost 6 bases to trimming and J lost 7 bases, with 10 bases between them. The CDR3 is CASSPGSNEQFF. Here the CDR3 DNA reads TGTGCCAGCAGCCCAGGTTCTAATGAGCAGTTCTTC.